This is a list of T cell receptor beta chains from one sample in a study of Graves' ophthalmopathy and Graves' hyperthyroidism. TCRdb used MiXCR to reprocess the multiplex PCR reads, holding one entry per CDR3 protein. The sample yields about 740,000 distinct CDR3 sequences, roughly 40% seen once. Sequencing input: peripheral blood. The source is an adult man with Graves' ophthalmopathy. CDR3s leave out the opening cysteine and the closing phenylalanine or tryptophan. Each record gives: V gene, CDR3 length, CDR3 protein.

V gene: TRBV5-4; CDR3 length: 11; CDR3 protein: ASSFWGNSEAF
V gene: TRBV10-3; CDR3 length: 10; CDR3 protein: ASQGRDTEAF
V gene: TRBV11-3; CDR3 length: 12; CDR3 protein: ASSLSVRGGGYT
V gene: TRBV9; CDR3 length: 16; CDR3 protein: ASSPGTGTSSYNSPLH
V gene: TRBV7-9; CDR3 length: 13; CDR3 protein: ASSSRTGGFYGYT
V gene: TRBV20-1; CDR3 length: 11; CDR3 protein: SARYAAEEKLF
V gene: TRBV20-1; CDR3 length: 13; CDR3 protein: SAREGAYSNQPQH
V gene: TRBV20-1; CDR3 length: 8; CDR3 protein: RPGQGGYT
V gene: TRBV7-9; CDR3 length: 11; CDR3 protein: ASSSTRTSEMY
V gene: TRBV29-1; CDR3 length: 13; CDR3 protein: SVTTGASYNEKLF
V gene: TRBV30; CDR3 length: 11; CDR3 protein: AWSVTGYTEAF
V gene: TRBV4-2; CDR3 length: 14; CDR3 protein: ASSQVVAGGTGELF
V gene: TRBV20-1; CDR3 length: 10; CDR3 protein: SARGERGTQY
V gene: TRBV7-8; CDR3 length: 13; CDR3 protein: ASSLGVAGANVLT
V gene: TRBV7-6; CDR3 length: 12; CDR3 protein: ASSQGQGASEQY
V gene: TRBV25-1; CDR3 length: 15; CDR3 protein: ASDTPWDRYSGNTIY
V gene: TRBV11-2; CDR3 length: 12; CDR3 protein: ASSPGHSTGELF
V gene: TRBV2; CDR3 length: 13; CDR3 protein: ASSPDRGVHQPQH
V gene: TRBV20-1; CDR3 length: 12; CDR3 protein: SASLGVGGNTIY
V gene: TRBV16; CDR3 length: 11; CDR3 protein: ASRDSQGREQY
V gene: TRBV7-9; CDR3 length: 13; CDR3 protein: ASSLTGQGRTEAF
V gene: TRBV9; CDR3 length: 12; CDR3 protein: ASSRDRDMETQH